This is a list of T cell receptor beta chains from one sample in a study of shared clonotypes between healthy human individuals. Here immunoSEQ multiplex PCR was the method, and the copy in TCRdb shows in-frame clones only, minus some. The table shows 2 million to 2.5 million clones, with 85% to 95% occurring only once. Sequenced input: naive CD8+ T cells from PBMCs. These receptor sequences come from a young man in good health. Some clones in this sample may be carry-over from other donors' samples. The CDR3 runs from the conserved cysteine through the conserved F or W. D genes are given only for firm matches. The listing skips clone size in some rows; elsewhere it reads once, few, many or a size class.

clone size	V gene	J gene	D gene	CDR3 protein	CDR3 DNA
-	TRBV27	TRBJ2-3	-	CASSLYKADTQYF	TGTGCCAGCAGTTTATACAAGGCAGATACGCAGTATTTT
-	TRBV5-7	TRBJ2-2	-	CASSLWPGQLNTGELFF	TGTGCCAGCAGCTTGTGGCCGGGACAATTGAACACCGGGGAGCTGTTTTTT
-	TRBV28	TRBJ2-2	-	CASSLTSGELFF	TGTGCCAGCAGTTTGACCAGCGGGGAGCTGTTTTTT
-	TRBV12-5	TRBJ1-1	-	CASRDRDLEAFF	TGTGCTAGTAGGGACCGCGACCTTGAAGCTTTCTTT
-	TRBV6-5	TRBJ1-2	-	CASSSRVGGDGYTF	TGTGCCAGCAGTTCTCGGGTGGGGGGCGATGGCTACACCTTC
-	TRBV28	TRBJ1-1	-	CASSSPPQGRTEAFF	TGTGCCAGCAGTTCACCTCCGCAAGGTAGGACTGAAGCTTTCTTT
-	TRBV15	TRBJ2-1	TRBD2	CATSSRAGGPGEQFF	TGTGCCACCAGCAGCCGAGCGGGAGGGCCGGGTGAGCAGTTCTTC
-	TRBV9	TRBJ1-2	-	CASSVEGKVTYGYTF	TGTGCCAGCAGCGTAGAGGGGAAAGTAACCTATGGCTACACCTTC
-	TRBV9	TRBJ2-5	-	CASSSDVSQQYF	TGTGCCAGCAGTTCGGACGTTAGTCAGCAGTACTTC
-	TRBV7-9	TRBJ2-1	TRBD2	CASSPPGLAGYNEQFF	TGTGCCAGCAGCCCTCCCGGGCTAGCGGGGTACAATGAGCAGTTCTTC
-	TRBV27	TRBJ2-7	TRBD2	CASGLAASYEQYF	TGTGCCAGCGGACTAGCGGCTTCCTACGAGCAGTACTTC
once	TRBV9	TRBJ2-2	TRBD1	CASSEQWTGATGELFF	TGTGCCAGCAGCGAACAGTGGACAGGGGCCACCGGGGAGCTGTTTTTT
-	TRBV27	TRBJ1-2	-	CASSFRQHNYGYTF	TGTGCCAGCAGTTTCAGACAGCATAACTATGGCTACACCTTC
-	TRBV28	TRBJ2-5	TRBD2	CASSWTSGQETQYF	TGTGCCAGCAGTTGGACTAGCGGGCAAGAGACCCAGTACTTC
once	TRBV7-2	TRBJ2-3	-	CASSPSSGGRTDTQYF	TGTGCCAGCAGCCCCTCTTCGGGCGGACGCACAGATACGCAGTATTTT
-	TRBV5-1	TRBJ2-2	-	CASSLAPTNTGELFF	TGCGCCAGCAGCTTGGCCCCCACGAACACCGGGGAGCTGTTTTTT
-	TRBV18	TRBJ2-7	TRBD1	CASSPTGDEAYEQYF	TGTGCCAGCTCACCTACAGGGGACGAAGCTTACGAGCAGTACTTC
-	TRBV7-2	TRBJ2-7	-	CASSFYPGVDEQYF	TGTGCCAGCAGCTTTTATCCGGGAGTGGACGAGCAGTACTTC
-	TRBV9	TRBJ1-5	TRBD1	CASSAGQANQPQHF	TGTGCCAGCAGCGCTGGACAGGCAAATCAGCCCCAGCATTTT
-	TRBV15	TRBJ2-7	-	CATATPSSEQYF	TGTGCCACCGCGACTCCCAGCAGCGAGCAGTACTTC
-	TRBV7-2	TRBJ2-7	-	CASSPRPFTPYEQYF	TGTGCCAGCAGCCCGCGCCCCTTCACCCCCTACGAGCAGTACTTC
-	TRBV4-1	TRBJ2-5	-	CASSQAVFQETQYF	TGCGCCAGCAGCCAGGCGGTCTTTCAAGAGACCCAGTACTTC
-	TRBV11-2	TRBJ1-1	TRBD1	CASSSRGSYTEAFF	TGTGCCAGCAGCTCCAGGGGGAGTTACACTGAAGCTTTCTTT
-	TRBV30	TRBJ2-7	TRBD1	CAWSVLAGGFYEQYF	TGTGCCTGGAGTGTACTGGCAGGGGGCTTCTACGAGCAGTACTTC
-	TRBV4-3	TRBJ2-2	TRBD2	CASSQEGGLAGGAGELFF	TGCGCCAGCAGCCAAGAGGGGGGACTAGCGGGAGGTGCCGGGGAGCTGTTTTTT
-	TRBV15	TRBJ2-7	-	CATSSEGGQRYEQYF	TGTGCCACCAGCTCGGAGGGGGGACAGAGATACGAGCAGTACTTC